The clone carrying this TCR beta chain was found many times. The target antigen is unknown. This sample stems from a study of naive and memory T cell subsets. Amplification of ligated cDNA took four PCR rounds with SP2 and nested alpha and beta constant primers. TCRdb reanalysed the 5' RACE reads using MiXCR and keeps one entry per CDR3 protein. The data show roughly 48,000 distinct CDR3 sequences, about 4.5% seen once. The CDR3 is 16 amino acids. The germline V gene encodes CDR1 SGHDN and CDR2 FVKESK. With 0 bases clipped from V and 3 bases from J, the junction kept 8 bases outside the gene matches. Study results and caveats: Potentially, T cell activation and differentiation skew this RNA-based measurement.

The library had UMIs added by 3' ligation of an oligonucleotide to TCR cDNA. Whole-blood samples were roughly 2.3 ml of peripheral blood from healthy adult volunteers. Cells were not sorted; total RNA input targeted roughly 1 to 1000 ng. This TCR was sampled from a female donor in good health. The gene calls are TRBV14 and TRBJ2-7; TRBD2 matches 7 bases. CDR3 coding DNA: TGTGCCAGCAGCCAAGAGCCGGGACTACTATACTACGAGCAGTACTTC. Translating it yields CASSQEPGLLYYEQYF. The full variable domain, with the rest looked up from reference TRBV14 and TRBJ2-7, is EAGVTQFPSHSVIEKGQTVTLRCDPISGHDNLYWYRRVMGKEIKFLLHFVKESKQDESGMPNNRFLAERTGGTYSTLKVQPAELEDSGVYFCASSQEPGLLYYEQYFGPGTRLTVT.